Listed here are 29 T cell receptor beta chains from one sample, sequenced in a study of cytomegalovirus exposure and HLA in healthy donors. The repertoire was sequenced with immunoSEQ multiplex PCR; TCRdb's copy has only in-frame clones and lacks some. The repertoire holds about 180,000 clones, with 86% as singletons. The sequenced sample was PBMCs. The receptors come from a young man in good health and CMV-seropositive.

This clone was picked up one time. V is TRBV9 and J is TRBJ2-2; D might be TRBD1 (5 bases). Germline CDR1 SGDLS, CDR2 YYNGEE. V was clipped by 4 bases and J by 5 bases, with 9 bases between them. This CDR3 comprises 13 residues. CDR3 DNA sequence: TGTGCCAGCAGCCTACAGGAGACCGGGGAGCTGTTTTTT. It encodes CASSLQETGELFF.

The genes are TRBV28 and TRBJ2-3; D is possibly TRBD1 (7 bases). Germline V lookup: CDR1 MDHEN, CDR2 SYDVKM. The CDR3 sequence is 13 residues long. Trimming pared 10 bases from V and 1 base from J, leaving 12 bases between. The CDR3 nucleotides are TGTGCCACTGGCAGGGGGGGCACAGATACGCAGTATTTT. It encodes CATGRGGTDTQYF.

The rearrangement uses TRBV6-5 and TRBJ2-7; perhaps TRBD2 as D (5 bases). This CDR3 contains 14 residues. The germline gives CDR1 MNHEY, CDR2 SVGAGI. The V end lost 0 bases, the J end lost 1 base, and 7 bases lay between the germline ends. The CDR3 sequence is CASSYSRGSYEQYF. In DNA, the CDR3 is TGTGCCAGCAGTTACTCCCGGGGATCCTACGAGCAGTACTTC.

V gene TRBV19 combines with J gene TRBJ1-2; D gene uncertain. The CDR3 loop spans 14 amino acids. The germline V gene has CDR1 LNHDA and CDR2 SQIVND (reference sequence). Trimming pared 1 base from V and 6 bases from J, leaving 12 bases between. CDR3 nucleotide sequence: TGTGCCAGTAGTATAGGGCTCAGTGGCAATGGCTACACCTTC. Translation: CASSIGLSGNGYTF.

Turning to this clone: Other DNA sequences in the sample encode the same CDR3. The J gene is TRBJ1-6, the V gene TRBV7-6; D perhaps matches TRBD1 (6 bases). The CDR3 is made up of 14 amino acids. V was trimmed by 4 bases and J by 8 bases, leaving 12 bases between them. CDR1 and CDR2 (germline): SGHVS, FNYEAQ. CDR3 DNA: TGTGCCAGCAGCTCAGGGGTCGTAGATTCACCCCTCCACTTT. It codes for CASSSGVVDSPLHF.

This clone showed up just once. This chain connects TRBV28 to TRBJ2-7; D is unresolved. CDR3 length: 14 residues. The V gene's germline CDR1 is MDHEN and CDR2 SYDVKM. Trimming took 9 bases from V and 0 from J, leaving 15 bases between them. The CDR3 bases are TGTGCCAGTACGTGGCACGTCAACTCCTACGAGCAGTACTTC. This translates into CASTWHVNSYEQYF.

The rearrangement uses TRBV9 and TRBJ2-7; D uncertain. The CDR3 length is 14 residues. Trimming left V 4 bases short and J 2 bases short, with 13 bases between. Germline CDR1 SGDLS, CDR2 YYNGEE. The CDR3 nucleotides read TGTGCCAGCAGCCCCGCGGCGGAGACCTACGAGCAGTACTTC. Its translation: CASSPAAETYEQYF.

The chain carries TRBV6-5 and TRBJ1-1; tentatively, D is TRBD1 (5 bases). The CDR3 has 14 residues. CDR1 is MNHEY and CDR2 is SVGAGI in the germline V gene. Trimming left V 0 bases short and J 3 bases short, with 8 bases between. This CDR3 is CASSYSQGDTEAFF. Written as DNA, the CDR3 is TGTGCCAGCAGTTACTCGCAAGGGGACACTGAAGCTTTCTTT.

The chain links TRBV5-4 to TRBJ1-1; 8 nucleotides line up with TRBD1. The CDR3 contains 15 residues. Germline V gene sequence: CDR1 SGHNT, CDR2 YYREEE (reference sequence). Trimming at V came to 4 bases and at J to 4 bases, leaving 9 bases not matched to a gene. The CDR3: CASSPGQGGFTEAFF. CDR3 DNA sequence: TGTGCCAGCAGCCCTGGACAGGGTGGGTTCACTGAAGCTTTCTTT.

The chain combines TRBV7-9 with TRBJ2-7; 8 nucleotides match TRBD2. Germline V gene sequence: CDR1 SEHNR, CDR2 FQNEAQ (reference sequence). The trim removed 5 bases at V and 5 bases at J, leaving 17 bases unmatched. The CDR3 length is 17 residues. CDR3 in DNA: TGTGCCAGCAGCACCCCGCGAGGCGGACTAGCTTCGCACGAGCAGTACTTC. Translating it yields CASSTPRGGLASHEQYF.

J is TRBJ2-1 and V is TRBV5-4; the match to TRBD2 covers 10 bases. The germline V gene has CDR1 SGHNT and CDR2 YYREEE (reference sequence). The V segment lost 1 base and the J segment 10 bases; nucleotides outside the gene matches: 14. The CDR3 totals 17 residues. CDR3 nucleotide sequence: TGTGCCAGCAGCTTGCGTTCCGGGAGCGGGAGGGCCTTCGAGCAGTTCTTC. This translates into CASSLRSGSGRAFEQFF. Drawing the rest from reference TRBV5-4 and TRBJ2-1, the complete variable domain is ETGVTQSPTHLIKTRGQQVTLRCSSQSGHNTVSWYQQALGQGPQFIFQYYREEENGRGNFPPRFSGLQFPNYSSELNVNALELDDSALYLCASSLRSGSGRAFEQFFGPGTRLTVL.

The rearrangement joins TRBV4-3 to TRBJ2-1, with TRBD2 matching over 15 bases. The CDR3 consists of 18 residues. Germline trimming cut 1 base from V and 7 bases from J; bases unmatched to any gene: 8. Germline CDR1 is LGHNA and CDR2 is YSLEER. This CDR3 is CASSQVGTSGGSINEQFF. The CDR3 region has the DNA TGCGCCAGCAGCCAAGTTGGGACTAGCGGGGGGTCCATAAATGAGCAGTTCTTC.

This clone was found a few times. The gene calls are TRBV7-8 and TRBJ2-7, with unresolved D. V gave up 1 base and J gave up 6 bases, with 4 bases separating them. From germline, CDR1 is SGHVS and CDR2 FQNEAQ. This CDR3 has 11 amino acids. The CDR3 here is CASSLGREQYF. The CDR3 DNA is TGTGCCAGCAGCTTAGGTCGCGAGCAGTACTTC. The whole variable domain, remainder taken from reference TRBV7-8 and TRBJ2-7, is GAGVSQSPRYKVAKRGQDVALRCDPISGHVSLFWYQQALGQGPEFLTYFQNEAQLDKSGLPSDRFFAERPEGSVSTLKIQRTQQEDSAVYLCASSLGREQYFGPGTRLTVT.

CDR3 protein: CAIKLQGASGEQYF. For the CDR3, the DNA is TGTGCCATCAAGTTGCAGGGGGCTTCTGGCGAGCAGTACTTC. The V and J genes are TRBV10-3 and TRBJ2-7; 8 nucleotides match TRBD1. Germline V gene sequence: CDR1 ENHRY, CDR2 SYGVKD. V lost 7 bases and J lost 6; bases outside the gene matches: 11. This CDR3 has 14 amino acids.

The V and J genes are TRBV27 and TRBJ2-7, with unresolved D. V was trimmed by 4 bases and J by 0 bases, leaving 7 bases between them. Per germline, CDR1 MNHEY and CDR2 SMNVEV (reference sequence). This CDR3 has 13 residues. CDR3 protein: CASSSTLSYEQYF. CDR3 bases: TGTGCCAGCAGTTCTACCCTCTCCTACGAGCAGTACTTC.

The V gene is TRBV5-6, the J gene TRBJ1-1; TRBD1 matches 8 bases. The CDR3 covers 15 residues. V shed 4 bases, J shed 0 bases, and the junction held 5 bases outside the gene matches. Germline-derived CDR1 and CDR2 are SGHDT and YYEEEE. The CDR3 sequence: CASSLRTGMNTEAFF. CDR3 nucleotide sequence: TGTGCCAGCAGCCTAAGGACAGGGATGAACACTGAAGCTTTCTTT.

With regard to this clone: A junction boundary mismatches the germline segment, possibly from a read error. The V call is TRBV4-1, the J call TRBJ1-2; possibly TRBD1 for D (5 bases). Germline V gives CDR1 MGHRA, CDR2 YSYEKL. This CDR3 spans 11 amino acids. This chain's CDR3 is CASSQDGAFFF. CDR3 in DNA: TGTGCCAGCAGCCAAGATGGGGCATTCTTCTTC.

The chain carries TRBV5-1 and TRBJ1-1; D is possibly TRBD1 (6 bases). This CDR3 spans 14 amino acids. Germline-derived CDR1 and CDR2 are SGHRS and YFSETQ. The V end lost 4 bases, the J end lost 3 bases, and 13 bases lay between the germline ends. Written as DNA, the CDR3 is TGCGCCAGCAGCCTGACAGGATTGGACACTGAAGCTTTCTTT. Translation gives CASSLTGLDTEAFF.

CDR3 DNA: TGTGCCAGCAGTGGAGGGAGAAATCAGCCCCAGCATTTT. Protein sequence: CASSGGRNQPQHF. The rearrangement joins TRBV2 to TRBJ1-5; D uncertain. The CDR3 contains 13 residues. The germline CDR1 and CDR2 sequences are SNHLY and FYNNEI. The V end was cut by 4 bases, the J end by 4 bases, with 8 bases between.

The rearrangement links TRBV5-1 to TRBJ1-4; weak D call: TRBD1 (5 bases). Germline values: CDR1 SGHRS, CDR2 YFSETQ. The CDR3 length is 13 residues. Trimming removed 0 bases at V and 15 bases at J, with 15 bases between. CDR3 bases: TGCGCCAGCAGCTTGGAGGGGACTCCGAGATTGTTTTTT. As protein: CASSLEGTPRLFF.

Worth noting for this clone: One junction end does not reproduce the germline sequence, and a read error may be involved. The chain joins TRBV4-3 to TRBJ2-7, with TRBD1 matching 8 bases. This CDR3 comprises 14 residues. CDR1 and CDR2 from the germline V gene are LGHNA and YSLEER. CDR3 region: CASRQGTGDYEQYF. The CDR3 DNA reads TGCGCCAGCAGACAAGGGACAGGAGACTACGAGCAGTACTTC.

V and J are TRBV6-1 and TRBJ2-1, with 9 bases identical to TRBD2. Looked up from germline, CDR1 is MNHNS and CDR2 is SASEGT. The CDR3 runs 17 residues. V lost 3 bases, J lost 5 bases, and 11 bases stayed unmatched. This CDR3 reads CASSERLIAGGNNEQFF. The CDR3 nucleotides read TGTGCCAGCAGTGAGCGGTTGATCGCGGGGGGGAACAATGAGCAGTTCTTC.

The genes are TRBV19 and TRBJ2-5; weak D call: TRBD1 (7 bases). The CDR3 runs to 16 residues. V lost 5 bases and J 3 bases, leaving 19 bases between the germline ends. The germline V gene encodes CDR1 LNHDA and CDR2 SQIVND (reference sequence). The chain's CDR3 is CASSFSGDRVKETQYF. The CDR3 DNA sequence: TGTGCCAGTAGTTTCTCGGGAGACAGGGTCAAAGAGACCCAGTACTTC.

V gene TRBV2 combines with J gene TRBJ2-7; D not certain. Germline values: CDR1 SNHLY, CDR2 FYNNEI. This CDR3 contains 13 residues. V gave up 8 bases and J gave up 3 bases, with 14 bases separating them. DNA for the CDR3: TGTGCCAGCTCGTTCGGTCGAAACTACGAGCAGTACTTC. It encodes CASSFGRNYEQYF.

J is TRBJ1-4 and V is TRBV25-1; 7 bases are a match to TRBD1. Germline CDR1 and CDR2: MGHDK and SYGVNS. The CDR3 extends over 16 amino acids. Trimming at V came to 1 base and at J to 5 bases, leaving 7 bases not matched to a gene. The CDR3 protein is CASSELEDRLNEKLFF. The CDR3 DNA reads as TGTGCCAGCAGTGAATTGGAGGACAGGTTAAATGAAAAACTGTTTTTT.

This clone was detected many times. This chain links TRBV25-1 with TRBJ1-2, with D hard to call. Looked up from germline, CDR1 is MGHDK and CDR2 is SYGVNS. Trimming removed 6 bases from V and 3 bases from J, with 8 bases in between. The CDR3 is 12 amino acids. DNA of the CDR3: TGTGCCAGCAGGCAGCAGGACTATGGCTACACCTTC. Translating it yields CASRQQDYGYTF.

The chain carries TRBV11-3 and TRBJ2-3, with D possibly matching TRBD1 (5 bases). The ends were cut back, 3 bases at V and 1 base at J, with 14 bases in the middle. CDR3 length equals 16 residues. Germline-derived CDR1 and CDR2 are SGHNT and YENEEA. Here the CDR3 reads CASSFIRRAGTDTQYF. In DNA form, the CDR3 reads TGTGCCAGCAGCTTCATCCGCAGGGCGGGCACAGATACGCAGTATTTT.

The CDR3: CASKASGTSEQYF. Written as DNA, the CDR3 is TGCGCCAGCAAGGCTAGCGGGACCTCCGAGCAGTACTTC. This chain joins TRBV5-1 and TRBJ2-5; 9 bases fit TRBD2. Matching the DNA end better, TRBJ2-7 makes the J call doubtful. Germline CDR1 SGHRS, CDR2 YFSETQ. The CDR3 length is 13 residues.

V gene TRBV6-5 combines with J gene TRBJ2-7; the D gene is possibly TRBD2 (6 bases). Between the trimmed V and J ends, which lost 2 bases and 3 bases, there was a span of 14 bases. The CDR3 runs to 15 residues. CDR1 is MNHEY, CDR2 SVGAGI, per germline. The CDR3 here is CASSYDRDSFYEQYF. CDR3 DNA sequence: TGTGCCAGCAGTTACGACCGGGACTCTTTCTACGAGCAGTACTTC.